This entry concerns a single T cell receptor beta chain. These data originate in a study of blood T cell repertoires in COVID-19. Sequencing used immunoSEQ multiplex PCR; TCRdb keeps in-frame clones, though not all of them. The data contain about 380,000 clones, approximately 87% of them singletons. The germline gives CDR1 SGDLS, CDR2 YYNGEE. CDR3 length: 16 amino acids. V gave up 3 bases and J gave up 3 bases, with 18 bases separating them. The chain couples TRBV9 to TRBJ1-1, with D tentatively TRBD1 (5 bases). Sequencing used PBMCs or T cells enriched from blood (not recorded which). This sequence originates from a man aged 25 to 45 who had recovered from COVID-19. This CDR3 is CASSAPGEGWDTEAFF. The CDR3 DNA is TGTGCCAGCAGCGCGCCGGGGGAGGGATGGGACACTGAAGCTTTCTTT.